This TCR beta chain was sequenced for a study of patients and donors after allogeneic stem cell transplantation. This CDR3 has 13 amino acids. Germline CDR1 reads DFQATT; CDR2 reads SNEGSKA (reference sequence). V was cut by 5 bases and J by 3 bases, with 11 bases left in between. This clonotype was recorded a few times. TCRdb used MiXCR to reprocess the RT-PCR reads, holding one entry per CDR3 protein. This sample has about 200,000 distinct CDR3 sequences, with around 41% found just once. The sequence came from a human donor who was either an allogeneic HSCT recipient or a stem cell or donor lymphocyte infusion donor (not recorded which). It is not recorded whose cells these are; they may come from a transplant donor. The specimen was blood, either unsorted or a sorted T cell fraction (not recorded which). The J gene is TRBJ1-5, the V gene TRBV20-1; tentatively, D is TRBD1 (6 bases). This CDR3 reads CSAPRGNNQPQHF. The CDR3 nucleotides read TGCAGTGCTCCCAGGGGCAACAATCAGCCCCAGCATTTT.